These T cell receptor beta chains were read from a single sample in a study of CD8 T cells in ankylosing spondylitis. TCRdb recomputed calls from the 5' RACE reads with MiXCR, one row per CDR3 protein. The sample gives around 40,000 distinct CDR3 sequences, around 2.8% of which show up once; 4.6% is in the top ten. The sequenced material came from blood, either unsorted or a sorted T cell fraction (not recorded which). The receptors come from a male donor with ankylosing spondylitis or in good health (not recorded which). CDR3s include the opening cysteine and the closing phenylalanine or tryptophan. A D gene is named only where the DNA matches it firmly. The size entry gives once, few or many counts, or a class when the clone is expanded.

d_call: TRBD2; v_call: TRBV9; cdr3_length: 13; clone_size: many; j_call: TRBJ2-7; cdr3_nt: TGTGCCAGCAGCACGGGACTAGCGAGGGAGCAGTACTTC; cdr3_aa: CASSTGLAREQYF
d_call: TRBD2; v_call: TRBV9; cdr3_length: 15; clone_size: many; j_call: TRBJ2-1; cdr3_nt: TGTGCCAGCAGCGTCCTAGCGGGAGGGGACAATGAGCAGTTCTTC; cdr3_aa: CASSVLAGGDNEQFF
d_call: TRBD2; v_call: TRBV9; cdr3_length: 18; clone_size: many; j_call: TRBJ2-7; cdr3_nt: TGTGCCAGCAGTGAGAGGGATAGCGGGAGTCATCTTCGGGGCGAGCAGTACTTC; cdr3_aa: CASSERDSGSHLRGEQYF
d_call: .; v_call: TRBV9; cdr3_length: 16; clone_size: many; j_call: TRBJ2-3; cdr3_nt: TGTGCCAGCAGCGTAGTTGCGGGCTCCCCAACAGATACGCAGTATTTT; cdr3_aa: CASSVVAGSPTDTQYF
d_call: .; v_call: TRBV9; cdr3_length: 13; clone_size: many; j_call: TRBJ2-3; cdr3_nt: TGTGCCAGCAGCGTAGCTGGGACAGATACGCAGTATTTT; cdr3_aa: CASSVAGTDTQYF
d_call: TRBD1; v_call: TRBV9; cdr3_length: 15; clone_size: many; j_call: TRBJ2-2; cdr3_nt: TGTGCCAGCAGCCCAGCGACAGGGCAACACGGGGAGCTGTTTTTT; cdr3_aa: CASSPATGQHGELFF
d_call: .; v_call: TRBV9; cdr3_length: 14; clone_size: many; j_call: TRBJ2-3; cdr3_nt: TGTGCCAGCGGGAGGGGGAGTAGCACAGATACGCAGTATTTT; cdr3_aa: CASGRGSSTDTQYF
d_call: .; v_call: TRBV9; cdr3_length: 16; clone_size: many; j_call: TRBJ2-5; cdr3_nt: TGTGCCAGCAGCCCACGGGGCTCGCGACTTCAAGAGACCCAGTACTTC; cdr3_aa: CASSPRGSRLQETQYF
d_call: .; v_call: TRBV9; cdr3_length: 18; clone_size: many; j_call: TRBJ2-1; cdr3_nt: TGTGCCAGCAGCGTAGACGGGGCGGCCAGGAGGCTTTACAATGAGCAGTTCTTC; cdr3_aa: CASSVDGAARRLYNEQFF
d_call: TRBD1; v_call: TRBV9; cdr3_length: 15; clone_size: many; j_call: TRBJ1-2; cdr3_nt: TGTGCCAGCAGCGACCACAGGGGACCCGGCTATGGCTACACCTTC; cdr3_aa: CASSDHRGPGYGYTF
d_call: .; v_call: TRBV9; cdr3_length: 15; clone_size: many; j_call: TRBJ2-1; cdr3_nt: TGTGCCAGCAGCGTAGGCCAGGGAACCTACAATGAGCAGTTCTTC; cdr3_aa: CASSVGQGTYNEQFF
d_call: .; v_call: TRBV14; cdr3_length: 15; clone_size: many; j_call: TRBJ1-1; cdr3_nt: TGTGCCAGCAGCCAAGTCGTCACAGCGAACACTGAAGCTTTCTTT; cdr3_aa: CASSQVVTANTEAFF
d_call: .; v_call: TRBV9; cdr3_length: 14; clone_size: many; j_call: TRBJ1-2; cdr3_nt: TGTGCCAGCAGCCTCTCCGGACAGCACTATGGCTACACCTTC; cdr3_aa: CASSLSGQHYGYTF
d_call: TRBD2; v_call: TRBV9; cdr3_length: 16; clone_size: many; j_call: TRBJ2-2; cdr3_nt: TGTGCCAGCAGCGTACGGGGTAGCGGGCACACCGGGGAGCTGTTTTTT; cdr3_aa: CASSVRGSGHTGELFF
d_call: .; v_call: TRBV9; cdr3_length: 15; clone_size: many; j_call: TRBJ2-1; cdr3_nt: TGTGCCAGCAGCCCGGACCACCTGGGTTACAATGAGCAGTTCTTC; cdr3_aa: CASSPDHLGYNEQFF
d_call: .; v_call: TRBV9; cdr3_length: 16; clone_size: many; j_call: TRBJ1-1; cdr3_nt: TGTGCCAGCAGCGTAGCTTTTGGGGTAGAGGACACTGAAGCTTTCTTT; cdr3_aa: CASSVAFGVEDTEAFF
d_call: .; v_call: TRBV9; cdr3_length: 15; clone_size: many; j_call: TRBJ1-2; cdr3_nt: TGTGCCAGCAGCTCCTTCGCGCATGCTAACTATGGCTACACCTTC; cdr3_aa: CASSSFAHANYGYTF
d_call: .; v_call: TRBV9; cdr3_length: 17; clone_size: many; j_call: TRBJ2-1; cdr3_nt: TGTGCCAGCAGCCCAGCTCGTAGGGACTTATCCTACAATGAGCAGTTCTTC; cdr3_aa: CASSPARRDLSYNEQFF